This T cell receptor (beta chain) was sequenced in a study of blood T cells in healthy people across ages. A second PCR of roughly 6 to 12 cycles used a sample-barcoded 5' primer and a J-beta primer mix. TCRdb called the 5' RACE reads again in MiXCR, with one record for every CDR3 protein. This table has about 1.4 million distinct CDR3 sequences, approximately 63% appearing once. Germline V gives CDR1 LNHDA, CDR2 SQIVND (reference sequence). The CDR3 consists of 15 residues. As concerns this clonotype: Its cognate antigen is unknown.

Study conclusions and caveats: Older age went with lower TCR beta diversity per million T cells, in a roughly linear way. No conclusive comparison of naive versus antigen-experienced cells was possible with unsorted PBMCs.

This chain links TRBV19 with TRBJ2-1, with D uncertain. The DNA matches TRBJ2-7 better at its end, which makes the J call doubtful. The clonotype comes from a man between 18 and 35 years old in good health. Specimen: blood. The CDR3: CASSATSSSYNEQYF. The DNA for the CDR3 is TGTGCCAGTAGTGCCACGAGCAGCTCCTACAATGAGCAGTACTTC.